This record concerns one T cell receptor (beta chain) sequence. Antigen: not known. Both 60 Vbeta primers and 13 Jbeta primers went into the PCR. TCRdb's table, derived via immunoSEQ multiplex PCR, lists solely in-frame clones and lacks some. This table holds about 180,000 clones, roughly 78% found once. The V gene lost 4 bases and the J gene lost 2 bases, with 12 bases spanning the gap. Germline CDR1 is LNHDA and CDR2 is SQIVND (reference sequence). This CDR3 spans 14 amino acids. This record belongs to a study of cytomegalovirus exposure and HLA in healthy donors. General study results and limits: Cytomegalovirus-associated TCR beta chains were listed, numbering 150 to 200. Productive status was seen about 87% or about 30% of the time for most TCR beta V segments in an earlier analysis. Rare TCR sequences predominated, though certain public TCRs were found in many donors.

This cohort consisted of healthy bone marrow donors. This TCR derives from a middle-aged woman in good health and CMV-seronegative. The sequencing input was PBMCs. The chain recombines TRBV19 with TRBJ2-7; TRBD2 might be the D (5 bases). CDR3 in amino acids: CASSRYTGTYEQYF. In nucleotides, the CDR3 is TGTGCCAGTAGTAGGTACACGGGGACCTACGAGCAGTACTTC.